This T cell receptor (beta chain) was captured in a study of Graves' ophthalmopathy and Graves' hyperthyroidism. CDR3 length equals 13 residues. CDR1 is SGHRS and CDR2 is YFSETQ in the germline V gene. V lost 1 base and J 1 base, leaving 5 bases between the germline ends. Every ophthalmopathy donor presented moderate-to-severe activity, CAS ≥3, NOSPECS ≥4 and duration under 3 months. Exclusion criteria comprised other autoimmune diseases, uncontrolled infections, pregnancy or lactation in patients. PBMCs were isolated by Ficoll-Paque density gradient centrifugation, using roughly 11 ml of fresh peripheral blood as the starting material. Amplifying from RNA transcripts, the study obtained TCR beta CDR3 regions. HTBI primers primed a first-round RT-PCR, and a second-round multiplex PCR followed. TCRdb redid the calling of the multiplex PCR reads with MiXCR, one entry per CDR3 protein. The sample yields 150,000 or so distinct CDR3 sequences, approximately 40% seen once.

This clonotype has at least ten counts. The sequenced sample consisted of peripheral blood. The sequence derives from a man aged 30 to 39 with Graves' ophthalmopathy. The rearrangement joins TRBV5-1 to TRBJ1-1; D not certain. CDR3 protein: CASSLLQNTEAFF. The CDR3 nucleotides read TGCGCCAGCAGCTTGTTGCAGAACACTGAAGCTTTCTTT.